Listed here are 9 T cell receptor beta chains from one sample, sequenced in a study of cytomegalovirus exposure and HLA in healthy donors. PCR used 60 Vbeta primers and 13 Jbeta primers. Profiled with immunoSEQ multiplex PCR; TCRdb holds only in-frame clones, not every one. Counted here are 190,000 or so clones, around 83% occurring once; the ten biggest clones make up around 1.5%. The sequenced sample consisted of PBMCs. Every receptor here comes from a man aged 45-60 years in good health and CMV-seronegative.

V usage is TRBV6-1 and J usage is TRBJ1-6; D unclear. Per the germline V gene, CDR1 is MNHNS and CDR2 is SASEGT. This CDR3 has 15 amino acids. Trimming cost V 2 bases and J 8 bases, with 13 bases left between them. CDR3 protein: CASSESLTRDSPLHF. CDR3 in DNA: TGTGCCAGCAGTGAAAGCCTAACTCGGGATTCACCCCTCCACTTT.

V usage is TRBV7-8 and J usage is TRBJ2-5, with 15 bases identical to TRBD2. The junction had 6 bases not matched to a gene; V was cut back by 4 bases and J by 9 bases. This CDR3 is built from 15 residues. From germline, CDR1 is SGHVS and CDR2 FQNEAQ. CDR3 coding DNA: TGTGCCAGCAGCTCCACGGGACTAGCGGGGGGATCCCAGTACTTC. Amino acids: CASSSTGLAGGSQYF.

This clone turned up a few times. The CDR3 coding sequence is TGTGCCAGCAGCTTGGGACAGGGGGTGTTATACAATGAGCAGTTCTTC. This encodes CASSLGQGVLYNEQFF. The V gene is TRBV11-2, the J gene TRBJ2-1; 11 nucleotides agree with TRBD1. CDR1 is SGHAT, CDR2 FQNNGV, per germline. Trimming cost V 3 bases and J 4 bases; bases outside gene matches: 5. The CDR3 contains 16 residues.

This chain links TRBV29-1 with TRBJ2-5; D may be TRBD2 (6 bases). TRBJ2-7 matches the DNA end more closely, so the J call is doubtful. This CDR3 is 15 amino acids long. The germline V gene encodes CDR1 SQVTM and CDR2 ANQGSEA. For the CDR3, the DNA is TGCAGCGTTGAATTTGGGGGGAAGATACCCCACGAGCAGTACTTC. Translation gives CSVEFGGKIPHEQYF.

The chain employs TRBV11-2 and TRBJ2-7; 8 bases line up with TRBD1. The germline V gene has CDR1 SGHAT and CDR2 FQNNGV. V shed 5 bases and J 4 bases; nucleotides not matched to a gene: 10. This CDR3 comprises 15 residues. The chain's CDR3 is CASSLGQGIRYEQYF. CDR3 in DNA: TGTGCCAGCAGCCTAGGACAGGGCATCAGGTACGAGCAGTACTTC.

The CDR3 bases are TGTGCCAGCAGCTTAGGGCCCCCCCCGCTCACCGGGGAGCTGTTTTTT. Protein sequence: CASSLGPPPLTGELFF. The chain is built from TRBV7-8 and TRBJ2-2; no firm D call. The CDR3 is 16 amino acids. Germline CDR1 SGHVS, CDR2 FQNEAQ. Trimming removed 1 base from V and 4 bases from J, with 13 bases in between. Together with reference TRBV7-8 and TRBJ2-2, the CDR3 gives the full variable domain: GAGVSQSPRYKVAKRGQDVALRCDPISGHVSLFWYQQALGQGPEFLTYFQNEAQLDKSGLPSDRFFAERPEGSVSTLKIQRTQQEDSAVYLCASSLGPPPLTGELFFGEGSRLTVL.

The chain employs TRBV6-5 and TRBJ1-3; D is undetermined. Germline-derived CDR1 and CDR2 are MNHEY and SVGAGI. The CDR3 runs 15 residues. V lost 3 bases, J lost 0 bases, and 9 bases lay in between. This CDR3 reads CASSYNSNSGNTIYF. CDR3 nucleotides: TGTGCCAGCAGTTATAACAGCAACTCTGGAAACACCATATATTTT.

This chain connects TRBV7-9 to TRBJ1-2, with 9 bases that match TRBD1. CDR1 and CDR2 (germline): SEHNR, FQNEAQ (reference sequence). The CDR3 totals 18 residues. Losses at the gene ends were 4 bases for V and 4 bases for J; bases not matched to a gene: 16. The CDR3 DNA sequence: TGTGCCAGCAGCTCCTTCTCTCCGGGACAGGGTGGTAGCTATGGCTACACCTTC. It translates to CASSSFSPGQGGSYGYTF.

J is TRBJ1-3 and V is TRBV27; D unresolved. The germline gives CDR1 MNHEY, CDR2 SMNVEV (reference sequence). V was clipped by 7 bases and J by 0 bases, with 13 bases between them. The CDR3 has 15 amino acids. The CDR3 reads CASKNEASSGNTIYF. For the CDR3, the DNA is TGTGCCAGCAAAAACGAGGCGAGCTCTGGAAACACCATATATTTT.